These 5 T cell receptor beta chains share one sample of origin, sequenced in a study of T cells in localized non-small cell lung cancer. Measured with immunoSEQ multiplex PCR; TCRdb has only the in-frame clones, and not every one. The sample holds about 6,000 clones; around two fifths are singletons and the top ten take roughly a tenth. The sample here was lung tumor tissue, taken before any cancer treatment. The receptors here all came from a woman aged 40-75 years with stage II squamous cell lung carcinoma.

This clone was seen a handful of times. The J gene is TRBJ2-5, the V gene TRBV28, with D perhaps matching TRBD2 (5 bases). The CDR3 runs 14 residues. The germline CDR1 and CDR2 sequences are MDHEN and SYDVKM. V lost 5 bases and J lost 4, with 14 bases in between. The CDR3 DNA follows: TGTGCCAGCAGTATAGTGAGGGCGGGAGAGACCCAGTACTTC. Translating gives CASSIVRAGETQYF. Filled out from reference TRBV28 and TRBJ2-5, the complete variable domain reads DVKVTQSSRYLVKRTGEKVFLECVQDMDHENMFWYRQDPGLGLRLIYFSYDVKMKEKGDIPEGYSVSREKKERFSLILESASTNQTSMYLCASSIVRAGETQYFGPGTRLLVL.

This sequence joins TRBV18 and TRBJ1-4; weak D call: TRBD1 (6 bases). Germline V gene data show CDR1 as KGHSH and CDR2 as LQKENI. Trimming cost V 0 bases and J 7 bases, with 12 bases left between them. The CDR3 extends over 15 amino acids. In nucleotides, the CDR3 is TGTGCCAGCTCACCACCAACAGGCAGGGGTGAAAAACTGTTTTTT. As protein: CASSPPTGRGEKLFF.

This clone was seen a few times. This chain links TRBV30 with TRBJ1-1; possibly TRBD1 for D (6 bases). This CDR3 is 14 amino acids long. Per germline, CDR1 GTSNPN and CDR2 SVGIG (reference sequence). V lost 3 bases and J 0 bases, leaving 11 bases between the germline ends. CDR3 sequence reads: CAWRPDSMNTEAFF. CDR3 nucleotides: TGTGCCTGGAGACCGGACAGCATGAACACTGAAGCTTTCTTT. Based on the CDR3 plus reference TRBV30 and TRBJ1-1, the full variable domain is SQTIHQWPATLVQPVGSPLSLECTVEGTSNPNLYWYRQAAGRGLQLLFYSVGIGQISSEVPQNLSASRPQDRQFILSSKKLLLSDSGFYLCAWRPDSMNTEAFFGQGTRLTVV.

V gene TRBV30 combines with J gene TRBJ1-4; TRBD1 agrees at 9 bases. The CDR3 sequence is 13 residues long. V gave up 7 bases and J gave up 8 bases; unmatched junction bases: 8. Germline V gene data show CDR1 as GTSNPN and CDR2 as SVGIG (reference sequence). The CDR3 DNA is TGTGCCTCCTTGGACAGGGGTAGGGAAAAACTGTTTTTT. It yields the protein CASLDRGREKLFF.

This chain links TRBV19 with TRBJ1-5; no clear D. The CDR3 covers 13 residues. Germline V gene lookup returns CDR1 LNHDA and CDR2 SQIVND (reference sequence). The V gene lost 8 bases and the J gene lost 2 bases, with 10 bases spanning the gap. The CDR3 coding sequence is TGTGCCAGTGGACCTCGGGGCAATCAGCCCCAGCATTTT. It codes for CASGPRGNQPQHF.